Presented here are 3 T cell receptor beta chains from one specimen sequenced in a study of T cells in Graves' hyperthyroidism and ophthalmopathy. It was RNA transcripts that yielded the amplified TCR beta CDR3 regions. The TCR CDR3 was amplified in a first-round RT-PCR using the HTBI primer set. TCRdb re-called the multiplex PCR reads with MiXCR, one entry per CDR3 protein. Of around 390,000 distinct CDR3 sequences in the sample, approximately 14% were seen once. The source material was blood. The receptor source for this set is a woman in her twenties or thirties with Graves' ophthalmopathy.

This clonotype occurred many times. V is TRBV12-3 or TRBV12-4 and J is TRBJ2-1; TRBD2 matches at 7 bases. The ends lost 6 bases at V and 6 bases at J; junction bases unmatched: 11. The CDR3 is 15 amino acids. In DNA, the CDR3 is TGTGCCAGCAGCGAGGGACTAATGATTGGCAATGAGCAGTTCTTC. This sequence encodes CASSEGLMIGNEQFF.

This clonotype was picked up many times. The junction does not match germline at one end; this may be a read error. The chain carries TRBV4-1 and TRBJ2-7; possibly TRBD2 for D (8 bases). The germline CDR1 and CDR2 sequences are MGHRA and YSYEKL. This CDR3 is built from 15 residues. As DNA, the CDR3 is TGTGCCAGCAGTCAAGGGGGCGGGGGGTCCTACGAGCAGTACTTC. Translation: CASSQGGGGSYEQYF.

This clonotype showed up many times. The rearrangement links TRBV29-1 to TRBJ2-1, with no clear D. Trimming pared 7 bases from V and 8 bases from J, leaving 12 bases between. This CDR3 contains 11 residues. Germline V gives CDR1 SQVTM, CDR2 ANQGSEA. CDR3 coding DNA: TGCAGCGCTCCGTGGTTGTATGAGCAGTTCTTC. Amino acid sequence: CSAPWLYEQFF.